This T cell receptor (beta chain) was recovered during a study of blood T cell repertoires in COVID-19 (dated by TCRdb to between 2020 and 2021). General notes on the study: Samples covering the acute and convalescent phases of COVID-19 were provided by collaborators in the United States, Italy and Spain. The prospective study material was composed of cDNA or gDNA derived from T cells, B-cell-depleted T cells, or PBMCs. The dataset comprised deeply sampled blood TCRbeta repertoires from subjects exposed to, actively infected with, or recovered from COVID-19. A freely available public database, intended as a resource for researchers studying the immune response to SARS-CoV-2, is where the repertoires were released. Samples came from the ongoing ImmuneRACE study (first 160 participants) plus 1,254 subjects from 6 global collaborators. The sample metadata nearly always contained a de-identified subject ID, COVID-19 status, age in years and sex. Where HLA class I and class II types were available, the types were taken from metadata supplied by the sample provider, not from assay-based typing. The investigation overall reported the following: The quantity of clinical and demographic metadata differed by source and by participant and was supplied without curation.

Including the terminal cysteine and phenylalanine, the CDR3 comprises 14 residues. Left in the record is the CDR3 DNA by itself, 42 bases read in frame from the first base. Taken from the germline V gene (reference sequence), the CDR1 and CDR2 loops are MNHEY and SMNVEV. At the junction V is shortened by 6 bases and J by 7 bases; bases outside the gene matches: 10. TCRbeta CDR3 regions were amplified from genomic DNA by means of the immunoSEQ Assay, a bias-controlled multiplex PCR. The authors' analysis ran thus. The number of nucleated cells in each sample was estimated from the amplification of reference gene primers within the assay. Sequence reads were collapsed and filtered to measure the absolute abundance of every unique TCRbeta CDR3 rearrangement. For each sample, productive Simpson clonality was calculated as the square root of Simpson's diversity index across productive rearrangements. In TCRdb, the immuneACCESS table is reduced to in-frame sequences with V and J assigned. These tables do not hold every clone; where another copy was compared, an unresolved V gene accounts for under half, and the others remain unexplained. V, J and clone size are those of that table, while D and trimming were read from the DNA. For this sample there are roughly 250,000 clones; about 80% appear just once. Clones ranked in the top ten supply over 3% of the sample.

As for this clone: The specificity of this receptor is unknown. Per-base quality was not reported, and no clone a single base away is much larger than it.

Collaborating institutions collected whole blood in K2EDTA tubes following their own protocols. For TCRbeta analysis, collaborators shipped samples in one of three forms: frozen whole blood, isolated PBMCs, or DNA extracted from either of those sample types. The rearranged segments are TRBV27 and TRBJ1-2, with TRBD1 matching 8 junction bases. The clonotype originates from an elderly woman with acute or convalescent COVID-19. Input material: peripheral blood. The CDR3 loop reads CASRPLGQESGYTF. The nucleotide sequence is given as TGTGCCAGCAGACCCTTGGGACAGGAAAGTGGCTACACCTTC.